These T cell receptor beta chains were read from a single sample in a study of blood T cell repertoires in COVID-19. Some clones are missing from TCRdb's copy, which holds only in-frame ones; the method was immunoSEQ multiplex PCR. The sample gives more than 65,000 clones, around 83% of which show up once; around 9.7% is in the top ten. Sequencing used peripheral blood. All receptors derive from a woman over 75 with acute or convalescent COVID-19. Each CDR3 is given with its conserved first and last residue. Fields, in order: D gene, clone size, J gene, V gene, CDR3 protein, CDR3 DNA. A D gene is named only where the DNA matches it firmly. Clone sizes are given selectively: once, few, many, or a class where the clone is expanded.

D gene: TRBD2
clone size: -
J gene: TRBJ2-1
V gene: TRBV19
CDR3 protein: CASSIDHSGGGNEQFF
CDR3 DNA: TGTGCCAGTAGTATAGATCACAGCGGGGGGGGCAATGAGCAGTTCTTC

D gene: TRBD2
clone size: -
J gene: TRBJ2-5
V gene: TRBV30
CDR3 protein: CAWSGWERGGEETQYF
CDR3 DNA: TGTGCCTGGAGCGGCTGGGAGCGGGGGGGCGAGGAGACCCAGTACTTC

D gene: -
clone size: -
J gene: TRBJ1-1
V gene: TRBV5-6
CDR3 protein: CASSLIPGLTNTEAFF
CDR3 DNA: TGTGCCAGCAGCCTAATCCCGGGACTCACGAACACTGAAGCTTTCTTT

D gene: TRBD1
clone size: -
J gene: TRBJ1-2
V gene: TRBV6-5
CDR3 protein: CASTNPSDRNYGYTF
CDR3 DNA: TGTGCCAGCACTAACCCCTCGGACAGGAACTATGGCTACACCTTC

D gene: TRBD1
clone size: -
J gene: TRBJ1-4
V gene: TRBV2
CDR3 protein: CASSVLQGISEKLFF
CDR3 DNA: TGTGCCAGCAGCGTACTACAGGGGATTAGTGAAAAACTGTTTTTT

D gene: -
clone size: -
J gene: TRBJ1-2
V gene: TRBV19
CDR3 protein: CASSEQGANYGYTF
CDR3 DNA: TGTGCCAGTAGCGAACAGGGAGCTAACTATGGCTACACCTTC

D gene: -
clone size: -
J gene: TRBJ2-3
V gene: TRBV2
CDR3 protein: CASSAGTIDTQYF
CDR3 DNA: TGTGCCAGCAGTGCAGGGACAATAGATACGCAGTATTTT

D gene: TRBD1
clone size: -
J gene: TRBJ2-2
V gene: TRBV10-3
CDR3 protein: CAIKAGTANTGELFF
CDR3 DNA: TGTGCCATCAAGGCCGGGACAGCCAACACCGGGGAGCTGTTTTTT

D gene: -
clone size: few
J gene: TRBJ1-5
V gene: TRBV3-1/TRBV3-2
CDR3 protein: CASSQDPGQPQHF
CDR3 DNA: TGTGCCAGCAGCCAAGATCCGGGTCAGCCCCAGCATTTT

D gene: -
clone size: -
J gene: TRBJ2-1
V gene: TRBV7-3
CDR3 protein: CASSLQGLGSYNEQFF
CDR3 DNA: TGTGCCAGCAGCCTCCAGGGGTTAGGGTCCTACAATGAGCAGTTCTTC

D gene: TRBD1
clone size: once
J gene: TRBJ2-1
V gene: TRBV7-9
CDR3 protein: CASSTKRTTGGNEQFF
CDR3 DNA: TGTGCCAGCAGCACTAAACGAACGACAGGGGGGAATGAGCAGTTCTTC

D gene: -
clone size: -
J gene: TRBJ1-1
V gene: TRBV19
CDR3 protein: CASSKPHAGSNTEAFF
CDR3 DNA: TGTGCCAGTAGCAAACCCCATGCAGGGTCCAACACTGAAGCTTTCTTT

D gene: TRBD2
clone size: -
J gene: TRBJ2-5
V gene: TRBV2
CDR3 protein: CASSAKGGIETQYF
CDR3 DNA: TGTGCCAGCAGTGCAAAGGGAGGGATTGAGACCCAGTACTTC

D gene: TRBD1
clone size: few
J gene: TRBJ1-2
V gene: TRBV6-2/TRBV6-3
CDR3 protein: CASSPLDRANYGYTF
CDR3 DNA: TGTGCCAGCAGTCCCCTCGACAGGGCCAACTATGGCTACACCTTC

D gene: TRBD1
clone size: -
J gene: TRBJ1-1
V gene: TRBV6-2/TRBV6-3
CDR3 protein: CASSYDRGNTEAFF
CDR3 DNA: TGTGCCAGCAGTTACGACAGGGGGAACACTGAAGCTTTCTTT

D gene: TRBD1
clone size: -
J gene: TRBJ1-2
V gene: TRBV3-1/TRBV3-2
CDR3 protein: CASSQTGTGYGYTF
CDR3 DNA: TGTGCCAGCAGCCAAACCGGGACAGGATATGGCTACACCTTC

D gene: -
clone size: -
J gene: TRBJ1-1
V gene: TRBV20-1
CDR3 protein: CSARIREGAFF
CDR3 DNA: TGCAGTGCTCGTATTAGGGAGGGAGCTTTCTTT

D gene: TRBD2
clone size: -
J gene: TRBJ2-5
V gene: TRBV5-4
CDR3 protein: CASSPGTSGGFQETQYF
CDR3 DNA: TGTGCCAGCAGCCCCGGGACTAGCGGGGGTTTCCAAGAGACCCAGTACTTC

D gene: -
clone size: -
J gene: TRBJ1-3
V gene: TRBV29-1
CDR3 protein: CSVEAVGDTIYF
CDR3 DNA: TGCAGCGTTGAAGCGGTGGGCGACACCATATATTTT

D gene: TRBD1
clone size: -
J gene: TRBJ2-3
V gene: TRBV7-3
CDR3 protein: CASSLGQGDLSTDTQYF
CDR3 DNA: TGTGCCAGCAGCTTAGGGCAGGGGGACCTGAGCACAGATACGCAGTATTTT

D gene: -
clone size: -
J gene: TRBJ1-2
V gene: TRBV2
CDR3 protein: CASSVGGPYGYTF
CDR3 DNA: TGTGCCAGCAGTGTGGGGGGGCCCTATGGCTACACCTTC

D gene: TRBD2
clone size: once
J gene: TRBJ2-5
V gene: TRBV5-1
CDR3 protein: CASMPAGGLETQYF
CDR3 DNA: TGCGCCAGCATGCCAGCGGGGGGCTTGGAGACCCAGTACTTC

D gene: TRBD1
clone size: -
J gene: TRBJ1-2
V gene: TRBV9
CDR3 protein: CASSPAGQGVNYGYTF
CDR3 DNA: TGTGCCAGCAGCCCGGCGGGGCAGGGGGTTAACTATGGCTACACCTTC

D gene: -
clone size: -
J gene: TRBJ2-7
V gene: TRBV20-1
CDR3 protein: CSASRGYEQYF
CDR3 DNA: TGCAGTGCTAGTCGGGGCTACGAGCAGTACTTC

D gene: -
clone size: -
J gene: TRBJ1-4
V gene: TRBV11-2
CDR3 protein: CASSFGQTNEKLFF
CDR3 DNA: TGTGCCAGCAGCTTTGGACAGACTAATGAAAAACTGTTTTTT

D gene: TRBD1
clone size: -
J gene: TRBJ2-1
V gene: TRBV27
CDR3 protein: CASGRDRGPTEQFF
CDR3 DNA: TGTGCCAGCGGTCGGGACAGGGGACCGACTGAGCAGTTCTTC

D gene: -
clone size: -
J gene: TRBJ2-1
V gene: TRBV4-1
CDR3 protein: CASSQARVVGLKIYNEQFF
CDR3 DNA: TGCGCCAGCAGCCAAGCGCGGGTTGTTGGCTTGAAAATTTACAATGAGCAGTTCTTC

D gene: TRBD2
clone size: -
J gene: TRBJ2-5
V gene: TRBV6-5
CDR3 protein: CASPRTSGGGETQYF
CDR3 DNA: TGTGCCAGCCCGCGGACTAGCGGGGGGGGAGAGACCCAGTACTTC

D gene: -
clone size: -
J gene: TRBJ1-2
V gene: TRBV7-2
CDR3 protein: CASSGPPQGTLNYGYTF
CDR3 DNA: TGTGCCAGCAGCGGACCGCCCCAGGGCACTCTTAACTATGGCTACACCTTC

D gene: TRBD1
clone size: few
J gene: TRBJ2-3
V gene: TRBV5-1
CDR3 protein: CASSTQDRGAVDTQYF
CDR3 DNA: TGCGCCAGCAGCACCCAGGACAGGGGGGCGGTAGATACGCAGTATTTT

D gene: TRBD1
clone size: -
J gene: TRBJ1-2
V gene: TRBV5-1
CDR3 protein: CASSIQTGGGYGYTF
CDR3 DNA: TGCGCCAGCAGCATACAGACAGGGGGCGGCTATGGCTACACCTTC

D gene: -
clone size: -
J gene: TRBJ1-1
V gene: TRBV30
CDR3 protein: CAWTQLPEAFF
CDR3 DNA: TGTGCCTGGACCCAACTTCCTGAAGCTTTCTTT

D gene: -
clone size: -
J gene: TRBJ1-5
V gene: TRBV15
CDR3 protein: CATSRAGGPNQPQHF
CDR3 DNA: TGTGCCACCAGCAGGGCCGGAGGCCCGAATCAGCCCCAGCATTTT

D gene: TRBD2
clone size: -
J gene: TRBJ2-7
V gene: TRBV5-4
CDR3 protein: CASSYGGGPYEQYF
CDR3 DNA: TGTGCCAGCAGCTACGGGGGGGGCCCCTACGAGCAGTACTTC

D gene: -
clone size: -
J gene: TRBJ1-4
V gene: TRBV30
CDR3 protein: CAWSVPDINEKLFF
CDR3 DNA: TGTGCCTGGAGTGTACCGGACATAAATGAAAAACTGTTTTTT

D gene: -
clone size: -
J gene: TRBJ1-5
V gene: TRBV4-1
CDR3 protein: CASSQVGGRGRGNQPQHF
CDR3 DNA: TGCGCCAGCAGCCAAGTCGGTGGCAGAGGCAGGGGCAATCAGCCCCAGCATTTT

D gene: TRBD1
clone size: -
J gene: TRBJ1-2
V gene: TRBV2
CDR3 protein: CASSLQGEVDGYTF
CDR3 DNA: TGTGCCAGCAGCCTACAGGGGGAAGTTGATGGCTACACCTTC

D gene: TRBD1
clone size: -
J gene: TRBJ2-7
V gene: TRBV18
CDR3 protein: CASSPGTASSYEQYF
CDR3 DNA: TGTGCCAGCTCACCAGGGACAGCTTCCTCCTACGAGCAGTACTTC

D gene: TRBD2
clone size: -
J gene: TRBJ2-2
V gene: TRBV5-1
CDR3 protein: CASSSGLAGFTGELFF
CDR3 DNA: TGCGCCAGCAGCAGCGGACTAGCGGGGTTCACCGGGGAGCTGTTTTTT

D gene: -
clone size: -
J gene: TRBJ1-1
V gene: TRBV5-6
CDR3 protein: CASSLIGRDTEAFF
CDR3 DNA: TGTGCCAGCAGCTTGATAGGGAGGGACACTGAAGCTTTCTTT

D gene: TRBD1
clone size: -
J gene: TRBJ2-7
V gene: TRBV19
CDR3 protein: CASSISGTAPVREQYF
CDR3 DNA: TGTGCCAGTAGTATATCGGGGACAGCCCCGGTTAGGGAGCAGTACTTC

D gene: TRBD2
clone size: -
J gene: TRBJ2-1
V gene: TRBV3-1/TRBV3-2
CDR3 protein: CASSRAISGGAVQFF
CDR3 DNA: TGTGCCAGCAGCCGAGCCATTAGCGGGGGGGCCGTGCAGTTCTTC

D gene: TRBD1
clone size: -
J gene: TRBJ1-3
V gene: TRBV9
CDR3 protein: CASSVEDRGSGNTIYF
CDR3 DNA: TGTGCCAGCAGCGTAGAGGACAGGGGCTCTGGAAACACCATATATTTT

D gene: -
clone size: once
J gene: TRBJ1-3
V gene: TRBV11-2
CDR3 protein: CASSQRSGTKGRNTIYF
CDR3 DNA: TGTGCCAGCAGTCAGCGGTCCGGGACAAAGGGGAGAAACACCATATATTTT

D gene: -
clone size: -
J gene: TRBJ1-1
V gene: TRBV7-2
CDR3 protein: CASSRRTGSNTEAFF
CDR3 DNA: TGTGCCAGCAGCCGCCGGACGGGATCGAACACTGAAGCTTTCTTT

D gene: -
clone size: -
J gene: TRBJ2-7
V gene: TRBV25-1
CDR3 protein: CASSGQYYEQYF
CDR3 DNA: TGTGCCAGCAGCGGACAGTACTACGAGCAGTACTTC

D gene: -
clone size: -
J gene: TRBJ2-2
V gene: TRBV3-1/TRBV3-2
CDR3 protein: CASSQTVNTGELFF
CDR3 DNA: TGTGCCAGCAGCCAAACAGTGAACACCGGGGAGCTGTTTTTT

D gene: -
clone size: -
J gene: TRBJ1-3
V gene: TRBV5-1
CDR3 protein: CASSLGQARSGNTIYF
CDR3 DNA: TGCGCCAGCAGCTTGGGTCAGGCTCGCTCTGGAAACACCATATATTTT

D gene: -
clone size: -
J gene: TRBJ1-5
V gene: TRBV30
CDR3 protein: CAWSGGGNQPQHF
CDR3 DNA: TGTGCCTGGAGTGGCGGGGGCAATCAGCCCCAGCATTTT

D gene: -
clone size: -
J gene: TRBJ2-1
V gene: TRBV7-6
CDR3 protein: CASSSDSLAYNEQFF
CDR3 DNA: TGTGCCAGCAGCTCAGACTCTCTAGCCTACAATGAGCAGTTCTTC

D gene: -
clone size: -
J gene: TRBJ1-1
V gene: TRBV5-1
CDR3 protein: CASSLAVGNTEAFF
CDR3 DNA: TGCGCCAGCAGCTTGGCCGTCGGGAACACTGAAGCTTTCTTT

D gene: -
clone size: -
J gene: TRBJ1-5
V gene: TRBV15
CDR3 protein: CATSRDLAGNQPQHF
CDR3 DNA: TGTGCCACCAGCAGAGATTTGGCGGGAAATCAGCCCCAGCATTTT

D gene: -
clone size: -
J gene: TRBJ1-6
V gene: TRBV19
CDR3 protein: CASSIGVGRREGNSPLHF
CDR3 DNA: TGTGCCAGTAGTATAGGGGTTGGAAGGCGGGAAGGGAATTCACCCCTCCACTTT

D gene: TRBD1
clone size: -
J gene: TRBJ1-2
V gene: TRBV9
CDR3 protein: CASSPSGTGGPYGYTF
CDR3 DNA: TGTGCCAGCAGCCCCTCCGGGACAGGGGGCCCTTATGGCTACACCTTC

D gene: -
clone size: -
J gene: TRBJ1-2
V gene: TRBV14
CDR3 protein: CASSQGRHSSAGYTF
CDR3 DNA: TGTGCCAGCAGCCAAGGTCGGCATAGCTCTGCGGGCTACACCTTC

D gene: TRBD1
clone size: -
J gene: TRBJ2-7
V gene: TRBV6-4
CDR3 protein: CASSGVRQGLTYEQYF
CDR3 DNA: TGTGCCAGCAGTGGGGTTAGACAGGGGCTAACCTACGAGCAGTACTTC